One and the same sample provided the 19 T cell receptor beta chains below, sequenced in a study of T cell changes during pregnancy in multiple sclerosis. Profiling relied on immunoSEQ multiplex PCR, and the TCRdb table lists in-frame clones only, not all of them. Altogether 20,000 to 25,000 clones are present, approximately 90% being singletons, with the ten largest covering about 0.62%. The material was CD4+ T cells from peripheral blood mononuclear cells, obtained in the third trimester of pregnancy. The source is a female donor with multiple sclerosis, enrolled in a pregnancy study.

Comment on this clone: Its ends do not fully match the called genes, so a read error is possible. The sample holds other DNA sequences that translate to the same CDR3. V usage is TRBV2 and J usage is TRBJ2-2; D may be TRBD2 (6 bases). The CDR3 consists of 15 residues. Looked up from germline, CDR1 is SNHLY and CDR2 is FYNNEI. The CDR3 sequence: CASRALAGPAGELFF. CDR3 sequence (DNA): TGTGCCAGCAGGGCTCTGGCGGGACCGGCCGGGGAACTGTTTTTT. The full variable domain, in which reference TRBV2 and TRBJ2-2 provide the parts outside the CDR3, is EPEVTQTPSHQVTQMGQEVILRCVPISNHLYFYWYRQILGQKVEFLVSFYNNEISEKSEIFDDQFSVERPDGSNFTLKIRSTKLEDSAMYFCASRALAGPAGELFFGEGSRLTVL.

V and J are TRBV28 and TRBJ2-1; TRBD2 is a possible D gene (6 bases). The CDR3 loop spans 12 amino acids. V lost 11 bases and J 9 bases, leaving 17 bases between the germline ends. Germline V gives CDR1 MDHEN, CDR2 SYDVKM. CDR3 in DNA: TGTGCCTCCGGAGGGGTCCGGGGTGAGCAGTTCTTC. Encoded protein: CASGGVRGEQFF.

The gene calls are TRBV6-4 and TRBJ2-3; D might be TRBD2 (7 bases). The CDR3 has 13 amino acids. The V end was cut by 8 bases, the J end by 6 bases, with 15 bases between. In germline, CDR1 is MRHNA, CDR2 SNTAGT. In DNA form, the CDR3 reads TGTGCCAGCGGGAGGGACAAACGGGATACGCAGTATTTT. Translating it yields CASGRDKRDTQYF.

The CDR3 sequence is CASSSWRKRQATTDTQYF. DNA of the CDR3: TGTGCCAGCAGCTCCTGGAGGAAAAGACAGGCTACCACAGATACGCAGTATTTT. The rearrangement uses TRBV7-2 and TRBJ2-3; a possible D gene is TRBD1 (6 bases). The CDR3 covers 18 residues. V lost 4 bases, J lost 2 bases, and 22 bases lay in between. Germline V lookup: CDR1 SGHTA, CDR2 FQGNSA. The complete variable domain, with remaining parts taken from reference TRBV7-2 and TRBJ2-3, reads GAGVSQSPSNKVTEKGKDVELRCDPISGHTALYWYRQSLGQGLEFLIYFQGNSAPDKSGLPSDRFSAERTGGSVSTLTIQRTQQEDSAVYLCASSSWRKRQATTDTQYFGPGTRLTVL.

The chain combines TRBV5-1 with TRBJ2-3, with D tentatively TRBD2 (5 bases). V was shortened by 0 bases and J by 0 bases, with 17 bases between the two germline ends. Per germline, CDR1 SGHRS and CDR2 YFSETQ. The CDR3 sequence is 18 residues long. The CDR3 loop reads CASSLGPPRVTSTDTQYF. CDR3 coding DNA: TGCGCCAGCAGCTTGGGGCCCCCGAGGGTCACTAGCACAGATACGCAGTATTTT.

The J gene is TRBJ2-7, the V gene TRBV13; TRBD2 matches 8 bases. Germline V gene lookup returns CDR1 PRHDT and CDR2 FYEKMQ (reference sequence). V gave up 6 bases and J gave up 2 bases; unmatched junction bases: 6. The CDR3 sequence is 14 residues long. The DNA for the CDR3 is TGTGCCAGCAGAAGCGGGGGCCGAACCTACGAGCAGTACTTC. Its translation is CASRSGGRTYEQYF.

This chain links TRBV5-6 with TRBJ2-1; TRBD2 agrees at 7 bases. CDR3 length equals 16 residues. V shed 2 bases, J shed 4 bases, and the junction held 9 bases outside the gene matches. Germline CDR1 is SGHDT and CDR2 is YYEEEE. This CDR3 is CASSFEPSGDYNEQFF. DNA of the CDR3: TGTGCCAGCAGCTTCGAGCCCAGCGGGGATTACAATGAGCAGTTCTTC.

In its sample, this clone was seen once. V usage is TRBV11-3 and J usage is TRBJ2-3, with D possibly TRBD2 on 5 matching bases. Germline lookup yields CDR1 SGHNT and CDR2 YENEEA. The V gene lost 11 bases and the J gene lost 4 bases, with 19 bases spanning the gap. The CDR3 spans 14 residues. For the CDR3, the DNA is TGTGCCTCCCAAGAGGGCCGTTCATCAGATACGCAGTATTTT. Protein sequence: CASQEGRSSDTQYF.

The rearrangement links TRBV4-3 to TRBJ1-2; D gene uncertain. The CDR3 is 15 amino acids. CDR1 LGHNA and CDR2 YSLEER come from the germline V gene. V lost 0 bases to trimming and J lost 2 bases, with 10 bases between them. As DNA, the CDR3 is TGCGCCAGCAGCCAAGATGCGGCCGGGAACTATGGCTACACCTTC. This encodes CASSQDAAGNYGYTF.

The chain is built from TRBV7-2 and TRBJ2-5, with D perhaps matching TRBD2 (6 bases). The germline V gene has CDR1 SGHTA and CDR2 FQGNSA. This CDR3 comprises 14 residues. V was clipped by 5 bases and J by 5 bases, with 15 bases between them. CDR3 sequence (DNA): TGTGCCAGCAGCCGTCGGGGGTTTCATGAGACCCAGTACTTC. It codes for CASSRRGFHETQYF. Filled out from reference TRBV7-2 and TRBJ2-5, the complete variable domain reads GAGVSQSPSNKVTEKGKDVELRCDPISGHTALYWYRQSLGQGLEFLIYFQGNSAPDKSGLPSDRFSAERTGGSVSTLTIQRTQQEDSAVYLCASSRRGFHETQYFGPGTRLLVL.

The CDR3 bases are TGCGCCAGCAGCTTGGGAGGGACAGCTTCTGGAAACACCATATATTTT. This sequence encodes CASSLGGTASGNTIYF. The V gene is TRBV5-1, the J gene TRBJ1-3; 7 nucleotides align to TRBD1. Germline CDR1 reads SGHRS; CDR2 reads YFSETQ. The CDR3 consists of 16 residues. Trimming removed 0 bases from V and 1 base from J; junction bases left unmatched: 4.

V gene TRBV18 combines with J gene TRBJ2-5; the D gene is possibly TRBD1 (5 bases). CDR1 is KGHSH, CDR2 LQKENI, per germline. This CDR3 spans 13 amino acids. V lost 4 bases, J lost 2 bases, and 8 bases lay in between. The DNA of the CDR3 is TGTGCCAGCTCACTCGACAGTCAAGAGACCCAGTACTTC. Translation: CASSLDSQETQYF.

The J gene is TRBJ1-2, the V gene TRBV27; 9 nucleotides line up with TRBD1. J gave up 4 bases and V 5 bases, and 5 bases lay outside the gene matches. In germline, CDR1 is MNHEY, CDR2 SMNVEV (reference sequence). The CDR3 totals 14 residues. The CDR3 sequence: CASSPRQGGYGYTF. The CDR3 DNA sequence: TGTGCCAGCAGTCCGCGACAGGGGGGCTATGGCTACACCTTC.

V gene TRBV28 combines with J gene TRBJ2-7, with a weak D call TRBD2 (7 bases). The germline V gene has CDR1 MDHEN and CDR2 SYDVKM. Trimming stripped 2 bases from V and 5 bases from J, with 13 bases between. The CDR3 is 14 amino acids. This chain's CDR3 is CASSLGGARHEQYF. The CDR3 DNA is TGTGCCAGCAGTTTAGGGGGGGCGCGGCACGAGCAGTACTTC. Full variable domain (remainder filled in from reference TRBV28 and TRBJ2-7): DVKVTQSSRYLVKRTGEKVFLECVQDMDHENMFWYRQDPGLGLRLIYFSYDVKMKEKGDIPEGYSVSREKKERFSLILESASTNQTSMYLCASSLGGARHEQYFGPGTRLTVT.

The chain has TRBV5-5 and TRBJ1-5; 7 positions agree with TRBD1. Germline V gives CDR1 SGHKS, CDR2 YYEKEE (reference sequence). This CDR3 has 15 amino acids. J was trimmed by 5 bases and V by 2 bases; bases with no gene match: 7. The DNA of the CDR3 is TGTGCCAGCAGCTTTGCAGGGGGATTGGATCAGCCCCAGCATTTT. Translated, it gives CASSFAGGLDQPQHF.

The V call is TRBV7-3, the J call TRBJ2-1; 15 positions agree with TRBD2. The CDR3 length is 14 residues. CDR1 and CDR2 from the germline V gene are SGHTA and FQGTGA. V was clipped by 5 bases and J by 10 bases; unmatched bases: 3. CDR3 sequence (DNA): TGTGCCAGCAGCGCCGGACTAGCGGGGGGGGAGCAGTTCTTC. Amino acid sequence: CASSAGLAGGEQFF.

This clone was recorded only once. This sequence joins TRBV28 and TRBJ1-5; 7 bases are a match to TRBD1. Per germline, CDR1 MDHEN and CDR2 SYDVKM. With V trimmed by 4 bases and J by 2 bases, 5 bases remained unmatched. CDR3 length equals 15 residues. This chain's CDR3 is CASSSLTGGNQPQHF. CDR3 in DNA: TGTGCCAGCAGTTCCCTAACAGGGGGCAATCAGCCCCAGCATTTT.

DNA for the CDR3: TGCGCCAGCAGCAGGGACATGATTTACTCACCCCTCCACTTT. This gives the protein CASSRDMIYSPLHF. The chain is built from TRBV4-1 and TRBJ1-6, with a tentative D call TRBD1 (6 bases). Trimming pared 5 bases from V and 10 bases from J, leaving 15 bases between. The CDR3 sequence is 14 residues long. Germline assignment: CDR1 MGHRA and CDR2 YSYEKL.

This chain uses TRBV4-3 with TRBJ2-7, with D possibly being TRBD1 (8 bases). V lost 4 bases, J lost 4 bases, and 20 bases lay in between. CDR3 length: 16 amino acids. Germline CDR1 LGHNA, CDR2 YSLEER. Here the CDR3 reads CASSRGGAGGEYEQYF. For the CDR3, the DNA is TGCGCCAGCAGCCGGGGGGGGGCAGGGGGCGAGTACGAGCAGTACTTC.